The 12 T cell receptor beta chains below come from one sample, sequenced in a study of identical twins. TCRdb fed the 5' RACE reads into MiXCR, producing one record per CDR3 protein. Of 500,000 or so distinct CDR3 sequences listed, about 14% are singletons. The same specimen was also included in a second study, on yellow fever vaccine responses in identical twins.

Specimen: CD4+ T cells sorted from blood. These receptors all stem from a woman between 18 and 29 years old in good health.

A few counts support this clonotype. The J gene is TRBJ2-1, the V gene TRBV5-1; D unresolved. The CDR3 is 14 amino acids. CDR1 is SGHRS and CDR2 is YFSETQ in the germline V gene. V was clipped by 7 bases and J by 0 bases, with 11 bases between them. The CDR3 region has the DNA TGCGCCAGCTCACGCATGAGCTCCTACAATGAGCAGTTCTTC. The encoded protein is CASSRMSSYNEQFF.

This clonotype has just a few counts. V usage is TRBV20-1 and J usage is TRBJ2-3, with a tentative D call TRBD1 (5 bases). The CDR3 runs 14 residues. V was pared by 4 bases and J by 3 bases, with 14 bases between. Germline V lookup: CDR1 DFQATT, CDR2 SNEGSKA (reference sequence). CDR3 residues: CSAIGGAVTDTQYF. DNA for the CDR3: TGCAGTGCTATCGGTGGGGCTGTGACAGATACGCAGTATTTT.

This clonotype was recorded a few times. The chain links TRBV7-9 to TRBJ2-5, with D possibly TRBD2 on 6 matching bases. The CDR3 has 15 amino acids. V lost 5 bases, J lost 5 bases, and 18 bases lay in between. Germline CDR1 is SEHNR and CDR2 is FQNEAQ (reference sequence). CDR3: CASSLRGRSDETQYF. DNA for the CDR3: TGTGCCAGCAGCCTTCGGGGGAGGTCCGATGAGACCCAGTACTTC.

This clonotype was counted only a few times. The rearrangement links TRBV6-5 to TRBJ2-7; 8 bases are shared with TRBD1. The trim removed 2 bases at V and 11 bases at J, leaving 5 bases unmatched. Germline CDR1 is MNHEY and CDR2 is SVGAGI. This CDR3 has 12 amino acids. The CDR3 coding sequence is TGTGCCAGCAGTTACCCAGGGGGCGCGGAGTACTTC. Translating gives CASSYPGGAEYF.

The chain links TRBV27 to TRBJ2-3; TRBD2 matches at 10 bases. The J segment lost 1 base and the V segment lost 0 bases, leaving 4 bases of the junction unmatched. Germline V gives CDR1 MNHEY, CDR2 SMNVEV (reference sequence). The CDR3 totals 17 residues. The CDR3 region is CASSLSGLAVGTDTQYF. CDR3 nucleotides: TGTGCCAGCAGTTTATCCGGACTAGCGGTTGGCACAGATACGCAGTATTTT.

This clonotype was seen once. The CDR3 DNA reads as TGTGCCACCAGCAGAGATATGTGGGTAGTAGGTGGGGAGACCCAGTACTTC. Its protein is CATSRDMWVVGGETQYF. The J gene is TRBJ2-5, the V gene TRBV15; D uncertain. Germline V lookup: CDR1 LNHNV, CDR2 YYDKDF (reference sequence). CDR3 length equals 17 residues. V was clipped by 0 bases and J by 5 bases, with 19 bases between them.

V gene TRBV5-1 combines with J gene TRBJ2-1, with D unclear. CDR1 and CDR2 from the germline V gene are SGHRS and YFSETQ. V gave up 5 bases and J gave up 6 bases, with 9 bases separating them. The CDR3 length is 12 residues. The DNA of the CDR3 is TGCGCCAGCAGAGGGCAATCCAATGAGCAGTTCTTC. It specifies CASRGQSNEQFF.

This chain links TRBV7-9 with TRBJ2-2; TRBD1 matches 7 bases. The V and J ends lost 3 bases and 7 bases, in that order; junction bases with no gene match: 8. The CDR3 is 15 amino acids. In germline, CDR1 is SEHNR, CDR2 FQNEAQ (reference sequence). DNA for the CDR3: TGTGCCAGCAGCTTCAAAGGGGGCGCGAGCGGGGAGCTGTTTTTT. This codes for CASSFKGGASGELFF.

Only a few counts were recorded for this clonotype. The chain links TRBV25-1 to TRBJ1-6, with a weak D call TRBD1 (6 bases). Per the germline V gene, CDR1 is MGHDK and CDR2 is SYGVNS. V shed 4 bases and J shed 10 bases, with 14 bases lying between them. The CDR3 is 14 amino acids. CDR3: CASSANTGKSPLHF. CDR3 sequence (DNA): TGTGCCAGCAGTGCAAATACAGGGAAATCACCCCTCCACTTT.

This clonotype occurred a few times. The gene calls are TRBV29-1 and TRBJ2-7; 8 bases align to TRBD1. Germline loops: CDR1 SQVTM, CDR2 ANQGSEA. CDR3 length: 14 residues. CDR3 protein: CSIGLDRVHYEQYF. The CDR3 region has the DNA TGCAGTATTGGGTTGGACAGGGTCCACTACGAGCAGTACTTC.

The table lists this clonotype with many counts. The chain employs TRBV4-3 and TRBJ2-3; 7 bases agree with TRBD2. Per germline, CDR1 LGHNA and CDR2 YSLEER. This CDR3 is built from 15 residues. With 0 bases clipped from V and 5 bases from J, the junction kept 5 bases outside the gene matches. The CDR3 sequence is CASSQDGGRGDTQYF. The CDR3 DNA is TGCGCCAGCAGCCAAGACGGGGGGAGAGGAGATACGCAGTATTTT.

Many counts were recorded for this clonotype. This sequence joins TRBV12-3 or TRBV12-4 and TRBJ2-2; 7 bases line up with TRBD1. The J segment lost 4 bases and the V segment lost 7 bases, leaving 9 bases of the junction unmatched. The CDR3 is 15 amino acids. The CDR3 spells CASNPKGAGTGELFF. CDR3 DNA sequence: TGTGCCAGCAACCCGAAGGGGGCGGGCACCGGGGAGCTGTTTTTT.